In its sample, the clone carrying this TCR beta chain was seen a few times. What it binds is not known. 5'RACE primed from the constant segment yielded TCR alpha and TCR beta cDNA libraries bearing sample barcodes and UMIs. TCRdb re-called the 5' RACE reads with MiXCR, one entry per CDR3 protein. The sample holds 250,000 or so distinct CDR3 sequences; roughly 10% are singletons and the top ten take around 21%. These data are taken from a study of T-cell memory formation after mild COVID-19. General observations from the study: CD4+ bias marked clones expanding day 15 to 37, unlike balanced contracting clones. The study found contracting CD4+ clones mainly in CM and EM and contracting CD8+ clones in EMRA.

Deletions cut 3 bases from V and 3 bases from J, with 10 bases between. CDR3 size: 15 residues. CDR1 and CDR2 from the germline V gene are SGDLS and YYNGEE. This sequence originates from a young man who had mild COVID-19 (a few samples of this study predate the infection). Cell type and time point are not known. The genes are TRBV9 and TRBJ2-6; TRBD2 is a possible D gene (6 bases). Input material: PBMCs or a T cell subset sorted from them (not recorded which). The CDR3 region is CASSAGGLGANVLTF. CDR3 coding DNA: TGTGCCAGCAGCGCAGGAGGGCTTGGGGCCAACGTCCTGACTTTC.